The 9 T cell receptor beta chains in this list originate from one sample, sequenced in a study of shared clonotypes between healthy human individuals. Data came from immunoSEQ multiplex PCR; TCRdb stores just in-frame clones and leaves some out. The sample yields millions of clones, 95% seen once. Sequenced material: naive CD4+ T cells sorted from blood. Subset here: CD45RA+ positively selected. The receptor source for this set is a man between 18 and 35 years old in good health.

The chain has TRBV28 and TRBJ1-2; no definite D call. CDR3 size: 13 residues. The V gene lost 5 bases and the J gene lost 6 bases, with 13 bases spanning the gap. CDR1 and CDR2 (germline): MDHEN, SYDVKM. Here the CDR3 DNA reads TGTGCCAGCAGTCCAACGGGGAGGGATGGCTACACCTTC. Translating it yields CASSPTGRDGYTF.

The chain's CDR3 is CASSPSRHPVSEQFF. DNA for the CDR3: TGTGCCAGCTCACCAAGTCGGCATCCGGTGAGTGAGCAGTTCTTC. V and J are TRBV18 and TRBJ2-1, with no clear D. There are 15 residues in the CDR3. V gave up 2 bases and J gave up 9 bases, with 17 bases separating them. Germline V CDR1 and CDR2: KGHSH, LQKENI.

The chain is built from TRBV18 and TRBJ2-7, with TRBD2 matching over 9 bases. Losses at the gene ends were 1 base for V and 5 bases for J; bases not matched to a gene: 3. Looked up from germline, CDR1 is KGHSH and CDR2 is LQKENI. This CDR3 has 14 amino acids. The CDR3 DNA is TGTGCCAGCTCACCACTAGCGGGAGCGGACGAGCAGTACTTC. This codes for CASSPLAGADEQYF. The full variable domain, with the rest looked up from reference TRBV18 and TRBJ2-7, is NAGVMQNPRHLVRRRGQEARLRCSPMKGHSHVYWYRQLPEEGLKFMVYLQKENIIDESGMPKERFSAEFPKEGPSILRIQQVVRGDSAAYFCASSPLAGADEQYFGPGTRLTVT.

The chain uses TRBV4-1 and TRBJ2-1, with TRBD2 matching over 11 bases. After removal of 3 bases from V and 6 bases from J, the junction contained 7 bases not matched to a gene. Germline V lookup: CDR1 MGHRA, CDR2 YSYEKL. The CDR3 has 16 residues. Here the CDR3 DNA reads TGCGCCAGCAGCCAGCTACTAGCGGGAGTAACCAATGAGCAGTTCTTC. Encoded protein: CASSQLLAGVTNEQFF.

Details on this clone: At one end the junction does not follow the germline gene, possibly because of a read error. The chain employs TRBV23-1 and TRBJ2-7; D is unresolved. TRBV23-1 is sorted into the ORF group, with uncertain function. The CDR3 runs to 11 residues. CDR3 nucleotide sequence: TGCACCAGTCAATACGGATACGAGCAGTACTTC. Its translation: CTSQYGYEQYF.

The chain joins TRBV30 to TRBJ2-1, with 8 bases fitting TRBD2. The CDR3 runs 16 residues. With V trimmed by 0 bases and J by 6 bases, 10 bases remained unmatched. Germline CDR1 reads GTSNPN; CDR2 reads SVGIG (reference sequence). CDR3 amino acids: CAWSVRRTSLVNEQFF. The CDR3 nucleotides are TGTGCCTGGAGTGTACGGAGGACTAGCTTAGTCAATGAGCAGTTCTTC.

The gene calls are TRBV9 and TRBJ1-3, with D possibly being TRBD1 (5 bases). This CDR3 region has 13 residues. Trimming left V 4 bases short and J 3 bases short, with 8 bases between. The germline CDR1 and CDR2 sequences are SGDLS and YYNGEE. CDR3 DNA: TGTGCCAGCAGCCGGACATTTGGAAACACCATATATTTT. Translated: CASSRTFGNTIYF.

The chain joins TRBV6-6 to TRBJ1-3; TRBD1 agrees at 7 bases. Trimming cost V 6 bases and J 4 bases; bases outside gene matches: 6. CDR1 MNHNY and CDR2 SVGAGI come from the germline V gene (reference sequence). The CDR3 length is 14 residues. In nucleotides, the CDR3 is TGTGCCAGCAGCGACAGGGAAAACGGAAACACCATATATTTT. It encodes CASSDRENGNTIYF.

The V and J genes are TRBV18 and TRBJ1-2, with D possibly matching TRBD1 (5 bases). The CDR3 has 14 amino acids. Germline V gene sequence: CDR1 KGHSH, CDR2 LQKENI. V was trimmed by 3 bases and J by 3 bases, leaving 11 bases between them. The CDR3, as DNA: TGTGCCAGCTCACCGGCCCCGGGGGACTATGGCTACACCTTC. It specifies CASSPAPGDYGYTF.